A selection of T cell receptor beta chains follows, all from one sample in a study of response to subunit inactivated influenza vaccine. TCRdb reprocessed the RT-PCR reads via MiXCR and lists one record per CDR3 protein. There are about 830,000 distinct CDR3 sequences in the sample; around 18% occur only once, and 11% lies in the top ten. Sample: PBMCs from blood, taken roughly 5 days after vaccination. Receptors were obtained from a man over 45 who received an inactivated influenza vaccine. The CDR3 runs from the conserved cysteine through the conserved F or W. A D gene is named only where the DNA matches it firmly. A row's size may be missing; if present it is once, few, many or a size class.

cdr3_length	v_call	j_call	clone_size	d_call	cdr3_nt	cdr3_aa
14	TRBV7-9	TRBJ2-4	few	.	TGTGCCAGCAGCCTTAGCCTTCAGGCGGACATTCAGTACTTC	CASSLSLQADIQYF
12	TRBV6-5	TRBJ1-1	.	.	TGTGCCAGCAGTCAGAAGAACACTGAAGCTTTCTTT	CASSQKNTEAFF
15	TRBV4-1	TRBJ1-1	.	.	TGCGCCAGCAGCCAATATCCCGGGCGGAACACTGAAGCTTTCTTT	CASSQYPGRNTEAFF
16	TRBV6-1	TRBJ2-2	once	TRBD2	TGTGCCAGCAGCCGGACTAGCGGAACGAACACCGGGGAGCTGTTTTTT	CASSRTSGTNTGELFF
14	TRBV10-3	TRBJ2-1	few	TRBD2	TGTGCCATCAGTGAAACTAGCGGGAGTTATGAGCAGTTCTTC	CAISETSGSYEQFF
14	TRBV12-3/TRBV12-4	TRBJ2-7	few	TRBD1	TGTGCCAGCACCCTGACAGGGTCCACCTACGAGCAGTACTTC	CASTLTGSTYEQYF
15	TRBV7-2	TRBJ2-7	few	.	TGTGCCAGCAGCTCCCCCTTTGCGGAGTCCTACGAGCAGTACTTC	CASSSPFAESYEQYF
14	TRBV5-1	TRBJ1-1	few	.	TGTGCCAGCAGCCTGGAGCGAGGTGACACTGAAGCTTTCTTT	CASSLERGDTEAFF
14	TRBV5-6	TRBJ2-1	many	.	TGTGCCAGCAGCTCCCGGACCATGATCAATGAGCAGTTCTTC	CASSSRTMINEQFF
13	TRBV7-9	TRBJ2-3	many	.	TGTGCCAGCAGCAGGGACGGCACAGATACGCAGTATTTT	CASSRDGTDTQYF
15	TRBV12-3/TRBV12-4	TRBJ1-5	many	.	TGTGCCAGCAGTTTAGTGGGGTTTAGCAATCAGCCCCAGCATTTT	CASSLVGFSNQPQHF
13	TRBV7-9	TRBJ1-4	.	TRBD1	TGTGCCTCGGGGAGGGGGCCCAATGAAAAACTGTTTTTT	CASGRGPNEKLFF
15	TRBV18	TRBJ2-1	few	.	TGTGCCAGCTCACCCCCGGGTGCAGAGGGTAATGAGCAGTTCTTC	CASSPPGAEGNEQFF
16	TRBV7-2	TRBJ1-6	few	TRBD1	TGTGCCAGCAGCTATACAGGGGACCCACTTAATTCACCCCTCCACTTT	CASSYTGDPLNSPLHF
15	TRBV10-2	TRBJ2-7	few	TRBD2	TGCGCCAGCAGTGGACTAGCGGGGGACCACTACGAGCAGTACTTC	CASSGLAGDHYEQYF
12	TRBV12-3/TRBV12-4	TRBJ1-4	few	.	TGTGCCAGCAGTTTTTACGGTGAAAAACTGTTTTTT	CASSFYGEKLFF
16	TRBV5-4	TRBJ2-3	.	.	TGTGCCAGCAGCTTGCAGGCGGGGGCGATCACAGATACGCAGTATTTT	CASSLQAGAITDTQYF
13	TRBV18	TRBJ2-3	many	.	TGTGCCAGCTCACCAGGGGCGGGAGATACGCAGTATTTT	CASSPGAGDTQYF
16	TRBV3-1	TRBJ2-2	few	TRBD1	TGTGCCAGCAGCTCGCGCGGGACAGGGAACACCGGGGAGCTGTTTTTT	CASSSRGTGNTGELFF
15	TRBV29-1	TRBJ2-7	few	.	TGCAGCGTCACCTTCCTAGCGCGAAGCTCCTACGAGCAGTACTTC	CSVTFLARSSYEQYF
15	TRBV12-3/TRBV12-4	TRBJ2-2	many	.	TGTGCCAGCAGTTTGGTGGCAAGGAACACCGGGGAGCTGTTTTTT	CASSLVARNTGELFF
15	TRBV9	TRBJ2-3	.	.	TGTGCCAGCAGCGTAGACGGGGGGCCCCCAGGGACGCAGTATTTT	CASSVDGGPPGTQYF
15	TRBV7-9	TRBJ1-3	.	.	TGTGCCAGCAGTCTCGGGGGCAGGGACGCGGACACCATATATTTT	CASSLGGRDADTIYF
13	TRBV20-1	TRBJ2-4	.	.	TGCAGTGCAGAGGAATCGACAGAAAACATTCAGTACTTC	CSAEESTENIQYF
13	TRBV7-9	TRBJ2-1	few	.	TGTGCCAGCACACAAGGGGCTTACAATGAGCAGTTCTTC	CASTQGAYNEQFF